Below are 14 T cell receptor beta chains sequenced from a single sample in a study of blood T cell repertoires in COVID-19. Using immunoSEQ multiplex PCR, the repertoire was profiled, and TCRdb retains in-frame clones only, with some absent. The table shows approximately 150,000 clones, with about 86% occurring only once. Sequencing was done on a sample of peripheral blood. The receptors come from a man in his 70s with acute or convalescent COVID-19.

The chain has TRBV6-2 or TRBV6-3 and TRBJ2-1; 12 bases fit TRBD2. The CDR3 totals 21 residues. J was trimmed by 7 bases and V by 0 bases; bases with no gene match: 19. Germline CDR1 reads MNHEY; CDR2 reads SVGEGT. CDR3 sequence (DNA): TGTGCCAGCAGTTACTCGACTAGCGGGAGTCGAAGAAGCGCCCTTAGGAATGAGCAGTTCTTC. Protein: CASSYSTSGSRRSALRNEQFF.

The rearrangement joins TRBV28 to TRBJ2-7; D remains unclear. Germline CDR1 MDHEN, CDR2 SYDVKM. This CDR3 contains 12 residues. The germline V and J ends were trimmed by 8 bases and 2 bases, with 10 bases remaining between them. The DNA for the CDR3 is TGTGCCAGCCGTGGTGCGGCCTACGAGCAGTACTTC. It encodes CASRGAAYEQYF.

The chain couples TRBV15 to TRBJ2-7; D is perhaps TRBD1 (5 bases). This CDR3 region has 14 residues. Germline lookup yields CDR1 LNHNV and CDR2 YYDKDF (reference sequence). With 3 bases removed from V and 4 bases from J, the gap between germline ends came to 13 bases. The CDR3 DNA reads TGTGCCACCAGCAGCCTCAGGGTACCGTACGAGCAGTACTTC. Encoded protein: CATSSLRVPYEQYF.

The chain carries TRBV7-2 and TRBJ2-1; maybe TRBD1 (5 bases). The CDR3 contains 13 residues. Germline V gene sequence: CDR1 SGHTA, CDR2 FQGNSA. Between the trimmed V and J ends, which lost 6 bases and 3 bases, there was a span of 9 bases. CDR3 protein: CASSLTGYNEQFF. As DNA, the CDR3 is TGTGCCAGCAGTTTAACAGGCTACAATGAGCAGTTCTTC.

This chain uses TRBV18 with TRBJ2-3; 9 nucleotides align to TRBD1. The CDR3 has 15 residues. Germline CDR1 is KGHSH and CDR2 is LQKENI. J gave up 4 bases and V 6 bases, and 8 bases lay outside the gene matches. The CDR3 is CASSPGQGNADTQYF. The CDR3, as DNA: TGTGCCAGCTCCCCGGGACAGGGAAATGCAGATACGCAGTATTTT.

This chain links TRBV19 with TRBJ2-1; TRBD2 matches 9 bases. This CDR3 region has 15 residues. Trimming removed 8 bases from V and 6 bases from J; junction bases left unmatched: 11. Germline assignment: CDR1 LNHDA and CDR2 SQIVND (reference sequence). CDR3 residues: CASRGGRAISNEQFF. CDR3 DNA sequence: TGTGCCAGTCGTGGCGGGAGGGCCATATCCAATGAGCAGTTCTTC. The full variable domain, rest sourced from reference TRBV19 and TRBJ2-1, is DGGITQSPKYLFRKEGQNVTLSCEQNLNHDAMYWYRQDPGQGLRLIYYSQIVNDFQKGDIAEGYSVSREKKESFPLTVTSAQKNPTAFYLCASRGGRAISNEQFFGPGTRLTVL.

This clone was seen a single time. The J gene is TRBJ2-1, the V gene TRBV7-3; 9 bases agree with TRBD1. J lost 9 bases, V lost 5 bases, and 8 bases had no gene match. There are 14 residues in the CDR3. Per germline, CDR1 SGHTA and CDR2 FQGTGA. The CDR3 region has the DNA TGTGCCAGCAGCCGGGACAGGGCGTCGGCTGAGCAGTTCTTC. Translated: CASSRDRASAEQFF.

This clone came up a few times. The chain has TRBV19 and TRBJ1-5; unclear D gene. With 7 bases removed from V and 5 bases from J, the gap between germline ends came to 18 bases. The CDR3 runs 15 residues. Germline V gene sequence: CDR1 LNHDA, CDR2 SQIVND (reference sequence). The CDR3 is CASTLVRETDQPQHF. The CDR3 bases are TGTGCCAGTACCCTAGTCCGGGAAACGGATCAGCCCCAGCATTTT.

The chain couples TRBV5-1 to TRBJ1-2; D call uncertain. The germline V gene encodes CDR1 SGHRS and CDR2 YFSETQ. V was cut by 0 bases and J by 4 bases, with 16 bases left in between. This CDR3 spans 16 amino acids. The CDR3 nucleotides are TGCGCCAGCAGCTTGGGGGTGAAGGAGGGAGGCTATGGCTACACCTTC. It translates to CASSLGVKEGGYGYTF.

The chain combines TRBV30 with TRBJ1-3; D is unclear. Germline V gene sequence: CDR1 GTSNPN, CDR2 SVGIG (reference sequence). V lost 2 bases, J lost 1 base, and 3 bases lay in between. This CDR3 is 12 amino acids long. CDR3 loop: CAWSTSGNTIYF. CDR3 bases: TGTGCCTGGAGTACTTCTGGAAACACCATATATTTT.

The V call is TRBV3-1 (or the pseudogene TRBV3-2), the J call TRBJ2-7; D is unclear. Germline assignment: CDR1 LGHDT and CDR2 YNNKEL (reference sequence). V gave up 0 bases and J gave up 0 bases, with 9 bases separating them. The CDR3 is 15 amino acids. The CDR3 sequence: CASSQDYRSSYEQYF. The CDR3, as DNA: TGTGCCAGCAGCCAAGACTACCGGAGCTCCTACGAGCAGTACTTC.

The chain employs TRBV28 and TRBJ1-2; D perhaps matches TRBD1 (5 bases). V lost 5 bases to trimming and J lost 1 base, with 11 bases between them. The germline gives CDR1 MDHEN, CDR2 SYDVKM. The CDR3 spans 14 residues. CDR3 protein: CASSDRKDNYGYTF. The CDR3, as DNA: TGTGCCAGCAGTGACAGAAAGGATAACTATGGCTACACCTTC.

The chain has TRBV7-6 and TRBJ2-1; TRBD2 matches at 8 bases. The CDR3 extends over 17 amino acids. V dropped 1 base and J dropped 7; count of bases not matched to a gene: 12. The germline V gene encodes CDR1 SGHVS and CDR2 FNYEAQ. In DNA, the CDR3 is TGTGCCAGCAGCTTAGGGCAAACGGGAGGGCCTGGAAATGAGCAGTTCTTC. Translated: CASSLGQTGGPGNEQFF.

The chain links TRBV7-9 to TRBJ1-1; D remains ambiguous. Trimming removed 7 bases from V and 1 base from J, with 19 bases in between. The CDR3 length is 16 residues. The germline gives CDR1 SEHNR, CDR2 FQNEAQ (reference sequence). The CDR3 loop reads CASNPPPSTGNTEAFF. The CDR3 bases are TGTGCCAGCAACCCTCCCCCGAGTACTGGGAACACTGAAGCTTTCTTT.